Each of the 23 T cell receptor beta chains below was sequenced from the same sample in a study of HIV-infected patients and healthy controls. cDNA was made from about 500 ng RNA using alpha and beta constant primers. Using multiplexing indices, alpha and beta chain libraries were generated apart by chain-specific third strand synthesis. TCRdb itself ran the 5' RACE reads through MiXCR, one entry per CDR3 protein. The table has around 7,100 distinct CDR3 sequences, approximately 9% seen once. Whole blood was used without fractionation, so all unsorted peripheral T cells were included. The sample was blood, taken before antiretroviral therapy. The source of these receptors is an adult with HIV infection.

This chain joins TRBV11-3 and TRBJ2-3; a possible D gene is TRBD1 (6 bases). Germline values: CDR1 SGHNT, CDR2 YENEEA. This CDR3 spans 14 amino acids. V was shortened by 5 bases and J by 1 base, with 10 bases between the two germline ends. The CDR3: CASSRDTGTDTQYF. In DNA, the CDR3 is TGTGCCAGCAGCCGGGACACCGGCACAGATACGCAGTATTTT.

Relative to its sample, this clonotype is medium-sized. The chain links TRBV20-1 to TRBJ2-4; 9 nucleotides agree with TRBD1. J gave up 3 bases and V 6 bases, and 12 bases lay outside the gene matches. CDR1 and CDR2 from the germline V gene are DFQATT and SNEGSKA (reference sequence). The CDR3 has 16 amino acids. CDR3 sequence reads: CSASGGQGMGKNIQYF. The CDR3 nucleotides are TGCAGTGCCAGTGGCGGACAGGGGATGGGCAAAAACATTCAGTACTTC.

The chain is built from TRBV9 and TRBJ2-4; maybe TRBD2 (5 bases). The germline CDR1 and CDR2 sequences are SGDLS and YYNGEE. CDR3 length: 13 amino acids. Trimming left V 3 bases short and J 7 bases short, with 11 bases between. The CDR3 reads CASSERAENIQYF. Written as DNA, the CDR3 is TGTGCCAGCAGCGAGAGGGCGGAGAACATTCAGTACTTC.

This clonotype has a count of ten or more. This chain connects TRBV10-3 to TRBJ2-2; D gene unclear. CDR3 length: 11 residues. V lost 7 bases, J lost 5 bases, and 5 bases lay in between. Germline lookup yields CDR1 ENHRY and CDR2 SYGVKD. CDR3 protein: CAITGTGELFF. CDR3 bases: TGTGCCATCACTGGAACCGGGGAGCTGTTTTTT.

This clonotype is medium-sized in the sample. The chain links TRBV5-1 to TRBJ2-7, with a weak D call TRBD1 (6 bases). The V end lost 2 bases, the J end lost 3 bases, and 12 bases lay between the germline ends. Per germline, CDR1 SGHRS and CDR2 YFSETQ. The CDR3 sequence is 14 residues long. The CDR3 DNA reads TGCGCCAGCAGCTTCACAGGGACCGACTACGAGCAGTACTTC. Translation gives CASSFTGTDYEQYF.

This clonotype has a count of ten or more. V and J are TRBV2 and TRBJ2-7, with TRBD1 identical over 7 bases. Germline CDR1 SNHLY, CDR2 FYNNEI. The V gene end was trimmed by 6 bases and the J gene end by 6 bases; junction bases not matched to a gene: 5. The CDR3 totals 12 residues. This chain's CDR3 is CASRNTGVEQYF. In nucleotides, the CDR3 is TGTGCCAGCAGAAATACAGGGGTCGAGCAGTACTTC.

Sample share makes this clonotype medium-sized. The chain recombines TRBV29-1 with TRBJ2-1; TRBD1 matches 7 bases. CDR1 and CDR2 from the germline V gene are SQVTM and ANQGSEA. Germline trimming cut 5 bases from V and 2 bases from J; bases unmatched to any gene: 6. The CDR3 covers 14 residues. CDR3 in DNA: TGCAGCGTTTACGCACAGGGGACCTACAATGAGCAGTTCTTC. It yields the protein CSVYAQGTYNEQFF.

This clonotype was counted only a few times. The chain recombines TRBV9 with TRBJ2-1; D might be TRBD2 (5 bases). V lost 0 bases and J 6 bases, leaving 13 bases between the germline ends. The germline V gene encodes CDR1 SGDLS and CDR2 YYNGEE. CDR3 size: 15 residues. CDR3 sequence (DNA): TGTGCCAGCAGCGTAGAACAGACCCGGGGCAATGAGCAGTTCTTC. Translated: CASSVEQTRGNEQFF. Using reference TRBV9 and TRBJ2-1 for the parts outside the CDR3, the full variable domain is DSGVTQTPKHLITATGQRVTLRCSPRSGDLSVYWYQQSLDQGLQFLIQYYNGEERAKGNILERFSAQQFPDLHSELNLSSLELGDSALYFCASSVEQTRGNEQFFGPGTRLTVL.

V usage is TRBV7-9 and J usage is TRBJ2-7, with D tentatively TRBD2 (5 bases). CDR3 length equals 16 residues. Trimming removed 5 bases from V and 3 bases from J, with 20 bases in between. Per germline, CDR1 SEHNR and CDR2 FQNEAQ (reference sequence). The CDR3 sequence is CASSETSGMFFYEQYF. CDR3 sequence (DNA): TGTGCCAGCAGCGAGACGTCGGGGATGTTCTTCTACGAGCAGTACTTC.

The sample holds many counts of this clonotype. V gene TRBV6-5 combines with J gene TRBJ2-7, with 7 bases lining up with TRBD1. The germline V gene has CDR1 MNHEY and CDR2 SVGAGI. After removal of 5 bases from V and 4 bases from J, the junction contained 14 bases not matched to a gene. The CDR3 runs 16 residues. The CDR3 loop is CASSLSTGAALYEQYF. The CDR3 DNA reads TGTGCCAGCAGTCTATCCACAGGGGCGGCATTATACGAGCAGTACTTC.

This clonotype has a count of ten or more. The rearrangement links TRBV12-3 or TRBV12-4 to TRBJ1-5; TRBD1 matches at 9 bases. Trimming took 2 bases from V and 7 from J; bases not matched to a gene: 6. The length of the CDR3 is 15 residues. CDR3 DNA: TGTGCCAGCAGTTTATCGGGACAGGGACTACAGCCCCAGCATTTT. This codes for CASSLSGQGLQPQHF.

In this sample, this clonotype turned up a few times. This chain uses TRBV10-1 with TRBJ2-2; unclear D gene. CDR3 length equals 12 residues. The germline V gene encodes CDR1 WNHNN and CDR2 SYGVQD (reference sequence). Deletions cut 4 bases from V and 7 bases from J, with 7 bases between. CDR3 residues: CASSARVGELFF. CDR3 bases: TGCGCCAGCAGTGCGAGAGTCGGGGAGCTGTTTTTT.

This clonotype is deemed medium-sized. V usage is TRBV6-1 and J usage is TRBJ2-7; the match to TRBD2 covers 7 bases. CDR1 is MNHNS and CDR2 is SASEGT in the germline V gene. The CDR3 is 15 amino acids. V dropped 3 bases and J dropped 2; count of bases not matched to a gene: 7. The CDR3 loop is CASSDPRLAPYEQYF. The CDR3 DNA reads TGTGCCAGCAGTGATCCTCGACTAGCTCCCTACGAGCAGTACTTC.

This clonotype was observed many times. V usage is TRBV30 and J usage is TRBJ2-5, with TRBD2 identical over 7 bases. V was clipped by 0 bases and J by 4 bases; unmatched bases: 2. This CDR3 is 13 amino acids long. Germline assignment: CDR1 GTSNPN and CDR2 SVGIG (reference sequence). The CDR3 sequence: CAWSVTGGETQYF. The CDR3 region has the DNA TGTGCCTGGAGTGTAACGGGGGGAGAGACCCAGTACTTC.

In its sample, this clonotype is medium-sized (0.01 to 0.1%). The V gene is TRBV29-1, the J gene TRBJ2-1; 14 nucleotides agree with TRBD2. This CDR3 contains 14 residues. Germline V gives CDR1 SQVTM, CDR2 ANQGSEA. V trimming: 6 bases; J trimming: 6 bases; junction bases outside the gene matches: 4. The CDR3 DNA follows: TGCAGCGTACACGGACTAGCGGGAGGCAATGAGCAGTTCTTC. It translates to CSVHGLAGGNEQFF.

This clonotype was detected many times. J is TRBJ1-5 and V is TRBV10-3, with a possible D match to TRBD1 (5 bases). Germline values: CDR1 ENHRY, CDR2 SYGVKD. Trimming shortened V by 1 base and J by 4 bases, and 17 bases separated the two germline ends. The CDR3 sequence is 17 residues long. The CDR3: CAISEYWDLSGNQPQHF. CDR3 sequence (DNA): TGTGCCATCAGTGAGTATTGGGACCTCTCAGGGAATCAGCCCCAGCATTTT.

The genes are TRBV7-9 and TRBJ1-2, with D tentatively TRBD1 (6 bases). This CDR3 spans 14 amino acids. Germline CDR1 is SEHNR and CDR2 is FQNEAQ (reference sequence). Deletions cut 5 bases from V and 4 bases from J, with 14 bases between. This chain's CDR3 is CASSSTGSAYGYTF. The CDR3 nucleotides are TGTGCCAGCAGCAGTACAGGGTCGGCCTATGGCTACACCTTC.

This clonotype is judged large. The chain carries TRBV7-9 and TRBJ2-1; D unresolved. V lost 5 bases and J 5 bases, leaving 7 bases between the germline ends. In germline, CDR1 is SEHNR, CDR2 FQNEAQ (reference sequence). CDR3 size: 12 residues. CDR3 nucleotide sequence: TGTGCCAGCAGCCCCCTTAACAATGAGCAGTTCTTC. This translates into CASSPLNNEQFF.

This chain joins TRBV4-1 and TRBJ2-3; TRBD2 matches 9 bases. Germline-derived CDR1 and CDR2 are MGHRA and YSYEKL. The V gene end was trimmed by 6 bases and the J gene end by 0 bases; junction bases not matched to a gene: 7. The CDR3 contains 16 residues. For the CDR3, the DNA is TGCGCCAGCAGGCCTACTAGCGGGCTAAGCACAGATACGCAGTATTTT. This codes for CASRPTSGLSTDTQYF.

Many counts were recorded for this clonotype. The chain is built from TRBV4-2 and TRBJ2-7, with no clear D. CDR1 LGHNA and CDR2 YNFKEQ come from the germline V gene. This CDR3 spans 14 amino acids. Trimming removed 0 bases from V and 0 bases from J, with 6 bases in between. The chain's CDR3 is CASSQEASSYEQYF. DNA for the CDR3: TGTGCCAGCAGCCAAGAGGCCAGCTCCTACGAGCAGTACTTC.

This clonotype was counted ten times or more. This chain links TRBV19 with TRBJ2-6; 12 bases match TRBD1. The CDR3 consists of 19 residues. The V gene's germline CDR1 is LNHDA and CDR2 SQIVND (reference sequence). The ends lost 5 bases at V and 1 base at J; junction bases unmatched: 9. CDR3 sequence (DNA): TGTGCCAGTAGTCAAACCGGGACAGGGGGCGAGTCTGGGGCCAACGTCCTGACTTTC. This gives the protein CASSQTGTGGESGANVLTF.

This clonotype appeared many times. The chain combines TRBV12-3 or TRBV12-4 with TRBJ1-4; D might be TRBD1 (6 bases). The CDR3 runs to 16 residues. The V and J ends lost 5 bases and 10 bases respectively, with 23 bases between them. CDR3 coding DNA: TGTGCCAGCAGTCCCCCTCACCGGGACAAAGGGGTAAAACTGTTTTTT. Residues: CASSPPHRDKGVKLFF.

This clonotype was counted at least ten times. CDR3 in DNA: TGTGCCAGCAGCCTGGGACAGGGGTACACGCTATCTGGAAACACCATATATTTT. This gives the protein CASSLGQGYTLSGNTIYF. The gene calls are TRBV5-6 and TRBJ1-3; 10 bases line up with TRBD1. The germline gives CDR1 SGHDT, CDR2 YYEEEE. This CDR3 comprises 18 residues. The ends lost 4 bases at V and 1 base at J; junction bases unmatched: 11.